A single sample gave rise to the 29 T cell receptor beta chains below, sequenced in a study of T-cell reconstitution after alpha-beta-depleted transplantation in children. Using unique molecular identifiers, the investigators prepared the TCRbeta library. TCRdb called the PCR reads again in MiXCR, with one record for every CDR3 protein. The data show about 540,000 distinct CDR3 sequences, about 16% seen once. The sample in question was PBMCs from the stem cell graft donor, obtained from the stem cell graft. These receptors came from a human donor who donated a stem cell graft to a child with acute lymphoblastic leukemia.

The chain joins TRBV4-1 to TRBJ1-2; 8 bases fit TRBD1. The CDR3 has 14 residues. Germline V gene data show CDR1 as MGHRA and CDR2 as YSYEKL. With 1 base clipped from V and 6 bases from J, the junction kept 4 bases outside the gene matches. CDR3 DNA sequence: TGCGCCAGCAGCCAAGTTCAGGGGGCAAATGGCTACACCTTC. Residues: CASSQVQGANGYTF.

This clonotype was picked up a small number of times. The chain combines TRBV14 with TRBJ2-7; D is unresolved. V lost 0 bases and J lost 7, with 13 bases in between. The CDR3 has 14 amino acids. In germline, CDR1 is SGHDN, CDR2 FVKESK. The CDR3 loop reads CASSQDAFRWEQYF. The CDR3 DNA reads as TGTGCCAGCAGCCAAGATGCATTTAGGTGGGAGCAGTACTTC.

This clonotype turned up a few times. This chain links TRBV7-2 with TRBJ1-1; D uncertain. With 5 bases removed from V and 5 bases from J, the gap between germline ends came to 24 bases. Germline V gives CDR1 SGHTA, CDR2 FQGNSA. The CDR3 runs to 17 residues. CDR3 nucleotide sequence: TGTGCCAGCAGCCCTAGTACGCGGGGAATACTTTCAACTGAAGCTTTCTTT. Translating it yields CASSPSTRGILSTEAFF.

V and J are TRBV5-1 and TRBJ2-1; a possible D gene is TRBD2 (6 bases). With 0 bases removed from V and 6 bases from J, the gap between germline ends came to 13 bases. There are 15 residues in the CDR3. CDR1 SGHRS and CDR2 YFSETQ come from the germline V gene. The CDR3 here is CASSLDGVGGNEQFF. The CDR3 bases are TGCGCCAGCAGCTTGGATGGGGTGGGGGGCAATGAGCAGTTCTTC.

A single count supports this clonotype. This chain joins TRBV6-1 and TRBJ2-7; a possible D gene is TRBD1 (5 bases). The CDR3 is 15 amino acids. The germline V gene encodes CDR1 MNHNS and CDR2 SASEGT. The V gene lost 1 base and the J gene lost 1 base, with 11 bases spanning the gap. The CDR3 is CASSEETASSYEQYF. DNA of the CDR3: TGTGCCAGCAGTGAAGAGACAGCATCGTCCTACGAGCAGTACTTC.

This clonotype occurred a few times. The chain links TRBV9 to TRBJ2-7; no reliable D call. CDR1 is SGDLS, CDR2 YYNGEE, per germline. The germline V and J ends were trimmed by 0 bases and 4 bases, with 11 bases remaining between them. This CDR3 contains 14 residues. CDR3: CASSVAALGYEQYF. CDR3 nucleotides: TGTGCCAGCAGCGTAGCAGCGCTGGGGTACGAGCAGTACTTC.

This clonotype has only a few counts. This CDR3 reads CASSFGQGATYNEQFF. As DNA, the CDR3 is TGTGCCAGCAGCTTTGGGCAGGGGGCCACCTACAATGAGCAGTTCTTC. V is TRBV5-4 and J is TRBJ2-1; 8 bases line up with TRBD1. The CDR3 is 16 amino acids. The V and J ends lost 2 bases and 2 bases, in that order; junction bases with no gene match: 6. The germline V gene encodes CDR1 SGHNT and CDR2 YYREEE (reference sequence).

This clonotype was counted only a few times. The chain is built from TRBV4-1 and TRBJ2-5; no clear D gene. The CDR3 runs to 14 residues. Trimming removed 1 base at V and 5 bases at J, with 11 bases between. CDR1 is MGHRA, CDR2 YSYEKL, per germline. The CDR3 region has the DNA TGCGCCAGCAGCCAAGTAACCCGGACGGAGACCCAGTACTTC. Residues: CASSQVTRTETQYF.

The table lists this clonotype with a few counts. The chain combines TRBV4-1 with TRBJ2-7; D unclear. V was cut by 0 bases and J by 3 bases, with 12 bases left in between. The germline V gene encodes CDR1 MGHRA and CDR2 YSYEKL. CDR3 length: 15 residues. The CDR3 spells CASSQESEWGYEQYF. Here the CDR3 DNA reads TGCGCCAGCAGCCAAGAATCGGAGTGGGGCTACGAGCAGTACTTC.

This clonotype was observed a handful of times. The V call is TRBV12-3 or TRBV12-4, the J call TRBJ2-5, with 9 bases matching TRBD2. The V segment lost 6 bases and the J segment 5 bases; nucleotides outside the gene matches: 10. The CDR3 contains 15 residues. CDR3 region: CASSPRPSGMETQYF. The DNA for the CDR3 is TGTGCCAGCAGCCCCCGTCCTAGCGGGATGGAGACCCAGTACTTC.

The sample holds many counts of this clonotype. CDR3 DNA: TGCAGTGCTAGAGGGGGAGGGCTAGCGTACGGAGATACGCAGTATTTT. It yields the protein CSARGGGLAYGDTQYF. The rearrangement joins TRBV20-1 to TRBJ2-3, with 7 bases matching TRBD2. The CDR3 extends over 16 amino acids. The germline CDR1 and CDR2 sequences are DFQATT and SNEGSKA (reference sequence). Losses at the gene ends were 1 base for V and 5 bases for J; bases not matched to a gene: 12.

This clonotype was seen a handful of times. V is TRBV7-9 and J is TRBJ2-5, with D unresolved. CDR1 SEHNR and CDR2 FQNEAQ come from the germline V gene (reference sequence). The CDR3 is made up of 17 amino acids. With 0 bases removed from V and 5 bases from J, the gap between germline ends came to 19 bases. CDR3 protein: CASSLALGYLTRETQYF. CDR3 coding DNA: TGTGCCAGCAGCTTAGCGTTGGGCTACCTAACGCGGGAGACCCAGTACTTC.

J is TRBJ1-1 and V is TRBV29-1; TRBD1 might be the D (6 bases). The CDR3 runs 13 residues. Germline loops: CDR1 SQVTM, CDR2 ANQGSEA. Trimming pared 4 bases from V and 4 bases from J, leaving 13 bases between. Written as DNA, the CDR3 is TGCAGCGTTGGAACAGGGATGGGCACTGAAGCTTTCTTT. Its translation is CSVGTGMGTEAFF.

This clonotype appeared a few times. The CDR3 sequence: CASSGVSGRFF. CDR3 DNA: TGTGCCAGCAGTGGTGTCTCCGGGAGGTTCTTT. The rearrangement joins TRBV6-5 to TRBJ1-1, with D unresolved. V dropped 5 bases and J dropped 14 bases, with 15 bases sitting between them. CDR3 size: 11 residues. In germline, CDR1 is MNHEY, CDR2 SVGAGI.

The rearrangement joins TRBV7-9 to TRBJ1-2; D gene ambiguous. The CDR3 length is 14 residues. Germline loops: CDR1 SEHNR, CDR2 FQNEAQ (reference sequence). Trimming took 5 bases from V and 4 from J, leaving 14 bases between them. The CDR3 DNA is TGTGCCAGCAGCCCCTTTGAAACCCTCTATGGCTACACCTTC. Translation gives CASSPFETLYGYTF.

This clonotype was observed a handful of times. The chain couples TRBV12-3 or TRBV12-4 to TRBJ2-1; D uncertain. The germline V and J ends were trimmed by 2 bases and 0 bases, with 5 bases remaining between them. The CDR3 spans 14 residues. The DNA for the CDR3 is TGTGCCAGCAGTTTAACAACCTCCTACAATGAGCAGTTCTTC. As protein: CASSLTTSYNEQFF.

In its sample, this clonotype was seen a few times. The DNA of the CDR3 is TGTGCCAGCAAAGCGGGAGATGAGCAGTTCTTC. This gives the protein CASKAGDEQFF. This rearrangement joins TRBV12-3 or TRBV12-4 to TRBJ2-1; 8 nucleotides line up with TRBD2. The J segment lost 8 bases and the V segment lost 7 bases, leaving 1 base of the junction unmatched. The CDR3 is 11 residues long.

This clonotype was seen a handful of times. The V and J genes are TRBV5-1 and TRBJ1-1; no clear D gene. Trimming removed 0 bases from V and 0 bases from J, with 9 bases in between. The CDR3 runs 15 residues. In germline, CDR1 is SGHRS, CDR2 YFSETQ. Here the CDR3 DNA reads TGCGCCAGCAGCTTGGGGGCAGCCTTGAACACTGAAGCTTTCTTT. Protein sequence: CASSLGAALNTEAFF.

The chain carries TRBV20-1 and TRBJ2-1, with 7 positions matching TRBD2. This CDR3 comprises 16 residues. CDR1 and CDR2 from the germline V gene are DFQATT and SNEGSKA (reference sequence). The ends lost 0 bases at V and 0 bases at J; junction bases unmatched: 5. This CDR3 reads CSARDNRGSSYNEQFF. The CDR3 DNA follows: TGCAGTGCTAGAGATAATCGCGGGAGCTCCTACAATGAGCAGTTCTTC.

A word on this clonotype: This may be a read error, as it is one base from a much larger clone. CDR3 sequence reads: CASSLAKETPRSYTF. The CDR3 nucleotides read TGTGCCAGCAGCTTGGCCAAAGAGACGCCGAGAAGCTACACCTTC. The chain joins TRBV5-5 to TRBJ1-2; D unclear. The CDR3 totals 15 residues. Per the germline V gene, CDR1 is SGHKS and CDR2 is YYEKEE (reference sequence). Trimming took off 0 bases at V and 9 bases at J, with 18 bases between the two ends.

V is TRBV7-9 and J is TRBJ1-4, with D hard to call. The CDR3 runs to 16 residues. In germline, CDR1 is SEHNR, CDR2 FQNEAQ (reference sequence). V lost 4 bases and J 6 bases, leaving 18 bases between the germline ends. CDR3 nucleotide sequence: TGTGCCAGCAGCTCCACGAGCGGGGTATTGCATGAAAAACTGTTTTTT. Translating gives CASSSTSGVLHEKLFF.

This chain uses TRBV20-1 with TRBJ2-2; 7 positions match TRBD2. The trim removed 1 base at V and 0 bases at J, leaving 8 bases unmatched. Germline-derived CDR1 and CDR2 are DFQATT and SNEGSKA (reference sequence). The CDR3 extends over 17 amino acids. CDR3: CSARAMKLASNTGELFF. Written as DNA, the CDR3 is TGCAGTGCTAGAGCGATGAAACTAGCGTCGAACACCGGGGAGCTGTTTTTT.

This clonotype appeared many times. The rearrangement joins TRBV11-2 to TRBJ1-5; D is ambiguous. The V end was cut by 1 base, the J end by 0 bases, with 10 bases between. Germline assignment: CDR1 SGHAT and CDR2 FQNNGV. The CDR3 sequence is 16 residues long. The CDR3 loop reads CASSLGPGHSNQPQHF. In DNA, the CDR3 is TGTGCCAGCAGCTTAGGGCCAGGTCATAGCAATCAGCCCCAGCATTTT. Variable domain in full (rest from reference TRBV11-2 and TRBJ1-5): EAGVAQSPRYKIIEKRQSVAFWCNPISGHATLYWYQQILGQGPKLLIQFQNNGVVDDSQLPKDRFSAERLKGVDSTLKIQPAKLEDSAVYLCASSLGPGHSNQPQHFGDGTRLSIL.

This chain links TRBV7-9 with TRBJ2-7, with D tentatively TRBD1 (5 bases). The CDR3 runs to 12 residues. Germline V gives CDR1 SEHNR, CDR2 FQNEAQ (reference sequence). With 6 bases removed from V and 6 bases from J, the gap between germline ends came to 12 bases. This CDR3 reads CASRQGDGEQYF. The CDR3 nucleotides read TGTGCCAGCAGACAAGGGGATGGCGAGCAGTACTTC.

This clonotype appeared a few times. The chain is built from TRBV5-1 and TRBJ2-7; 11 bases are a match to TRBD2. V lost 5 bases to trimming and J lost 0 bases; unmatched junction nucleotides: 19. The CDR3 is 20 amino acids. Per the germline V gene, CDR1 is SGHRS and CDR2 is YFSETQ. The CDR3 loop is CASSPLLAGEQVGASYEQYF. CDR3 coding DNA: TGCGCCAGCAGTCCGCTACTAGCGGGAGAGCAGGTTGGGGCCTCCTACGAGCAGTACTTC.

The CDR3 coding sequence is TGTGCCAGCAGCCCAGCGGGCGCCACAGATACGCAGTATTTT. Protein sequence: CASSPAGATDTQYF. The J gene is TRBJ2-3, the V gene TRBV9, with D possibly TRBD2 on 6 matching bases. Germline CDR1 and CDR2: SGDLS and YYNGEE. V lost 4 bases and J 2 bases, leaving 11 bases between the germline ends. This CDR3 has 14 amino acids.

This clonotype appeared once. V is TRBV12-3 or TRBV12-4 and J is TRBJ2-1; 9 positions agree with TRBD2. This CDR3 spans 15 amino acids. V lost 8 bases, J lost 4 bases, and 9 bases stayed unmatched. DNA of the CDR3: TGTGCCAGCGGCCGTAGCGGGAGTGGATACAATGAGCAGTTCTTC. This codes for CASGRSGSGYNEQFF.

The chain joins TRBV9 to TRBJ2-6; D possibly corresponds to TRBD2 (6 bases). Trimming removed 0 bases from V and 0 bases from J, with 13 bases in between. The CDR3 length is 18 residues. Germline assignment: CDR1 SGDLS and CDR2 YYNGEE. Written as DNA, the CDR3 is TGTGCCAGCAGCGTAGTGAGCGGGCCAAGCTCTGGGGCCAACGTCCTGACTTTC. Protein product: CASSVVSGPSSGANVLTF.

J is TRBJ2-7 and V is TRBV12-3 or TRBV12-4; D not resolved. This CDR3 comprises 12 residues. V was pared by 6 bases and J by 4 bases, with 10 bases between. CDR3 protein: CASSTQQYEQYF. The DNA for the CDR3 is TGTGCCAGCAGCACCCAACAGTACGAGCAGTACTTC.